The following is a T cell receptor beta chain sequence with its context. Its antigen is still unknown. Base quality data are lacking; no much larger clone is found one base away. This entry belongs to a study of blood T cell repertoires in COVID-19 (dated by TCRdb to the early 2020s). About the full investigation: Samples covering the acute and convalescent phases of COVID-19 were provided by collaborators in the United States, Italy and Spain. The material from the prospective study consisted of cDNA or gDNA derived from T cells, B-cell-depleted T cells, or PBMCs. The dataset comprised deeply sampled blood TCRbeta repertoires from subjects exposed to, actively infected with, or recovered from COVID-19. The repertoires were released in a freely available public database intended as a resource for research on the immune response to SARS-CoV-2. Samples were obtained from the ongoing ImmuneRACE study (first 160 participants) and from 1,200 or so subjects provided by 6 global collaborators. The sample metadata nearly always contained a de-identified subject ID, COVID-19 status, age in years and sex. HLA class I and class II types, where available, came from metadata supplied by the sample provider rather than from assay-based typing. Paper-wide results and their limitations: The quantity of clinical and demographic metadata differed by source and by participant and was supplied without curation.

Collaborating institutions collected whole blood in K2EDTA tubes following their own protocols. For TCRbeta analysis, collaborators shipped samples in one of three forms: frozen whole blood, isolated PBMCs, or DNA extracted from either of those sample types. The immunoSEQ Assay, a bias-controlled multiplex PCR, was used to amplify TCRbeta CDR3 regions from genomic DNA. Per the source publication's procedure: Within the assay, amplification of reference gene primers was used to estimate how many nucleated cells each sample contained. To quantify the absolute abundance of each unique TCRbeta CDR3 rearrangement, sequence reads were collapsed and filtered. For each sample, productive Simpson clonality was calculated as the square root of Simpson's diversity index across productive rearrangements. Imported from immuneACCESS, the table was reduced by TCRdb to in-frame sequences with V and J called. These copies leave out some clones; in studies compared against another copy, an unresolved V gene accounts for under half, and the cause of the remainder is not known. V, J and clone size reflect that table, while D and trimming were determined from the DNA. This sample gives around 140,000 clones in total; around 89% of them show up just once. The top ten clonotypes cover around 19% of the sample.

From the cysteine up to the phenylalanine, the CDR3 has a length of 13 residues. Only CDR3 DNA remains: 39 bases, in frame from the first base. Deletion took 4 bases off V and 1 base off J, with a span of 8 bases between the germline ends. The source is a man in his forties or fifties with active or convalescent COVID-19. The chain links TRBV12-3 or TRBV12-4 with TRBJ2-7, with the D gene too uncertain to name. The sample was peripheral blood. The nucleotides are TGTGCCAGCAGTTATGCGGAGTCCTACGAGCAGTACTTC. It codes for CASSYAESYEQYF.